These 2 T cell receptor beta chains came from one sample sequenced in a study of blood T cells in healthy people across ages. The authors ran a second PCR of about 7 to 11 cycles using a sample-barcoded 5' primer and a J-beta primer mix. TCRdb reprocessed the 5' RACE reads via MiXCR and lists one record per CDR3 protein. The table records about 580,000 distinct CDR3 sequences, around 48% of them present only once. Sequenced input: blood. These receptors were collected from an elderly man in good health.

This clonotype was counted a few times. The V gene is TRBV6-6, the J gene TRBJ2-5, with TRBD1 matching over 8 bases. Unmatched junction bases numbered 5, after V lost 2 bases and J lost 6 bases. The length of the CDR3 is 14 residues. Germline V gene sequence: CDR1 MNHNY, CDR2 SVGAGI (reference sequence). CDR3 DNA: TGTGCCAGCAGTTACGCGACAGGGGAAAAGACCCAGTACTTC. It specifies CASSYATGEKTQYF.

This clonotype was picked up a small number of times. J is TRBJ2-3 and V is TRBV20-1; D uncertain. Germline CDR1 DFQATT, CDR2 SNEGSKA (reference sequence). Trimming shortened V by 3 bases and J by 4 bases, and 8 bases separated the two germline ends. The CDR3 covers 12 residues. CDR3 residues: CSASSTSDTQYF. The CDR3 DNA reads as TGCAGTGCTAGTAGCACCTCAGATACGCAGTATTTT.